These 19 T cell receptor beta chains were sequenced from one sample in a study of blood T cell repertoires in COVID-19. Generated by immunoSEQ multiplex PCR, the TCRdb table keeps only in-frame clones and is missing some. The table records about 180,000 clones, 70% to 90% of them present only once. The specimen sequenced was peripheral blood. The receptors come from a person aged 65-85 years with COVID-19, enrolled during active disease.

This chain joins TRBV10-3 and TRBJ2-3; 7 nucleotides agree with TRBD1. The CDR3 is 16 amino acids. Trimming at V came to 3 bases and at J to 0 bases, leaving 6 bases not matched to a gene. Germline assignment: CDR1 ENHRY and CDR2 SYGVKD. The CDR3 DNA follows: TGTGCCATCAGTGAATTTGACAGGGCTAGCACAGATACGCAGTATTTT. This sequence encodes CAISEFDRASTDTQYF.

The rearrangement links TRBV2 to TRBJ1-3; 7 bases map to TRBD1. The germline V gene encodes CDR1 SNHLY and CDR2 FYNNEI. After removal of 6 bases from V and 2 bases from J, the junction contained 7 bases not matched to a gene. The CDR3 is made up of 15 amino acids. Here the CDR3 reads CASSQTGVAGNTIYF. DNA for the CDR3: TGTGCCAGCAGCCAAACAGGGGTAGCTGGAAACACCATATATTTT.

The rearrangement joins TRBV21-1 to TRBJ1-1; the table's D gene call, TRBD1, was not cross checked with the DNA. TRBV21-1 is reported as a pseudogene. This CDR3 contains 13 residues. CDR3 nucleotide sequence: TGTGCCAGCAGCAAACGGACAGACCCTGAAGCTTTCTTT. Translating it yields CASSKRTDPEAFF.

J is TRBJ2-2 and V is TRBV5-4, with 10 bases lining up with TRBD1. This CDR3 is built from 15 residues. The J segment lost 6 bases and the V segment lost 5 bases, leaving 7 bases of the junction unmatched. Germline lookup yields CDR1 SGHNT and CDR2 YYREEE (reference sequence). Here the CDR3 DNA reads TGTGCCAGCAGTCCCGGGACAGGGGTGGCCGGGGAGCTGTTTTTT. Encoded protein: CASSPGTGVAGELFF.

This clone has just one count. The rearrangement joins TRBV16 to TRBJ1-5; D ambiguous. The CDR3 runs to 13 residues. Trimming stripped 3 bases from V and 4 bases from J, with 7 bases between. Germline values: CDR1 KGHSY, CDR2 FQNENV. The CDR3 region has the DNA TGTGCCAGCAGCCAGTCCGGTAATCAGCCCCAGCATTTT. Protein product: CASSQSGNQPQHF. Filled out from reference TRBV16 and TRBJ1-5, the complete variable domain reads GEEVAQTPKHLVRGEGQKAKLYCAPIKGHSYVFWYQQVLKNEFKFLISFQNENVFDETGMPKERFSAKCLPNSPCSLEIQATKLEDSAVYFCASSQSGNQPQHFGDGTRLSIL.

This chain connects TRBV5-6 to TRBJ2-1; 12 nucleotides line up with TRBD2. Germline CDR1 is SGHDT and CDR2 is YYEEEE. The CDR3 runs 15 residues. V was pared by 2 bases and J by 4 bases, with 1 base of the junction left unmatched. The CDR3 region is CASSFGTSGYNEQFF. The DNA of the CDR3 is TGTGCCAGCAGCTTCGGGACTAGCGGGTACAATGAGCAGTTCTTC.

This chain joins TRBV3-1 (or the pseudogene TRBV3-2) and TRBJ2-1, with 9 bases identical to TRBD2. V was pared by 3 bases and J by 5 bases, with 5 bases of the junction left unmatched. CDR3 length: 15 residues. Germline lookup yields CDR1 LGHDT and CDR2 YNNKEL (reference sequence). The CDR3 here is CASSQRGTSNNEQFF. The CDR3 nucleotides read TGTGCCAGCAGCCAGAGGGGGACTAGCAACAATGAGCAGTTCTTC.

The chain is built from TRBV7-2 and TRBJ2-7; 8 nucleotides line up with TRBD2. J was trimmed by 3 bases and V by 2 bases; bases with no gene match: 3. Germline V gives CDR1 SGHTA, CDR2 FQGNSA. This CDR3 comprises 14 residues. The CDR3 nucleotides read TGTGCCAGCAGCTTAACTAGCGGTATCTACGAGCAGTACTTC. Translating it yields CASSLTSGIYEQYF.

The rearrangement joins TRBV9 to TRBJ2-7, with 10 bases lining up with TRBD1. The CDR3 runs 16 residues. The V gene's germline CDR1 is SGDLS and CDR2 YYNGEE. V lost 4 bases and J lost 1; bases outside the gene matches: 8. CDR3 sequence (DNA): TGTGCCAGCAGCACTCACGGACAGGGGGGATCCTACGAGCAGTACTTC. Translating gives CASSTHGQGGSYEQYF.

The chain joins TRBV6-5 to TRBJ2-3; 11 positions agree with TRBD2. The trim removed 5 bases at V and 5 bases at J, leaving 6 bases unmatched. CDR1 is MNHEY, CDR2 SVGAGI, per germline. The CDR3 runs to 15 residues. The DNA for the CDR3 is TGTGCCAGCAGTAAACTAGCGGGGGAAGTAGATACGCAGTATTTT. Encoded protein: CASSKLAGEVDTQYF.

This clone was seen a few times. CDR3 nucleotide sequence: TGTGCCAGCAGTTTTGGTTCAGGGGCAAATGAAAAACTGTTTTTT. This sequence encodes CASSFGSGANEKLFF. This rearrangement joins TRBV28 to TRBJ1-4, with D maybe TRBD1 (6 bases). Trimming removed 3 bases from V and 5 bases from J, with 13 bases in between. Germline V gene data show CDR1 as MDHEN and CDR2 as SYDVKM. CDR3 length equals 15 residues.

V and J are TRBV18 and TRBJ2-2; D gene ambiguous. The CDR3 runs 13 residues. V was clipped by 4 bases and J by 4 bases, with 7 bases between them. The V gene's germline CDR1 is KGHSH and CDR2 LQKENI. Written as DNA, the CDR3 is TGTGCCAGCTCACTAGCTGTCACCGGGGAGCTGTTTTTT. Translation: CASSLAVTGELFF.

The gene calls are TRBV28 and TRBJ2-1, with TRBD2 identical over 8 bases. The CDR3 has 14 residues. Trimming at V came to 3 bases and at J to 2 bases, leaving 0 bases not matched to a gene. In germline, CDR1 is MDHEN, CDR2 SYDVKM. CDR3 nucleotide sequence: TGTGCCAGCAGTTTGCGGGGGGCCTACAATGAGCAGTTCTTC. This codes for CASSLRGAYNEQFF.

This sequence joins TRBV27 and TRBJ2-1; 8 positions agree with TRBD2. The CDR3 spans 15 residues. V lost 6 bases, J lost 7 bases, and 11 bases stayed unmatched. CDR1 is MNHEY, CDR2 SMNVEV, per germline (reference sequence). The CDR3 is CASRESGRGRNEQFF. The DNA for the CDR3 is TGTGCCAGCAGGGAAAGCGGGAGAGGAAGGAATGAGCAGTTCTTC.

V is TRBV3-1 (or the pseudogene TRBV3-2) and J is TRBJ1-3, with TRBD1 matching 7 bases. Trimming at V came to 4 bases and at J to 0 bases, leaving 15 bases not matched to a gene. Germline loops: CDR1 LGHDT, CDR2 YNNKEL (reference sequence). The CDR3 length is 19 residues. Written as DNA, the CDR3 is TGTGCCAGCAGCCCCCGGACAGGTGAAATATTCTTCTCTGGAAACACCATATATTTT. This gives the protein CASSPRTGEIFFSGNTIYF.

This clone was found a few times. The rearrangement links TRBV7-3 to TRBJ1-6; weak D call: TRBD1 (5 bases). There are 14 residues in the CDR3. Germline CDR1 is SGHTA and CDR2 is FQGTGA. Between the trimmed V and J ends, which lost 5 bases and 10 bases, there was a span of 15 bases. In DNA, the CDR3 is TGTGCCAGCAGCGAAAAACCCAGGGTCTCACCCCTCCACTTT. Its translation: CASSEKPRVSPLHF.

This clone was seen just once. This sequence joins TRBV2 and TRBJ1-3; D gene ambiguous. This CDR3 is 13 amino acids long. Germline-derived CDR1 and CDR2 are SNHLY and FYNNEI. Trimming removed 4 bases at V and 0 bases at J, with 4 bases between. CDR3 DNA sequence: TGTGCCAGCAGTGGTCTCTCTGGAAACACCATATATTTT. Its translation is CASSGLSGNTIYF.

This chain uses TRBV28 with TRBJ1-4; the match to TRBD1 covers 7 bases. The CDR3 sequence is 13 residues long. Trimming took 8 bases from V and 10 from J; bases not matched to a gene: 10. Germline-derived CDR1 and CDR2 are MDHEN and SYDVKM. CDR3 sequence: CASSGQDGRKLFF. CDR3 nucleotides: TGTGCCAGCTCTGGACAGGACGGGCGAAAACTGTTTTTT.

The chain combines TRBV9 with TRBJ2-3; D not resolved. The CDR3 has 15 residues. Deletions cut 3 bases from V and 0 bases from J, with 11 bases between. Germline V gives CDR1 SGDLS, CDR2 YYNGEE. CDR3 sequence (DNA): TGTGCCAGCAGCGGACTGTTACTAAGCACAGATACGCAGTATTTT. Amino acid sequence: CASSGLLLSTDTQYF.